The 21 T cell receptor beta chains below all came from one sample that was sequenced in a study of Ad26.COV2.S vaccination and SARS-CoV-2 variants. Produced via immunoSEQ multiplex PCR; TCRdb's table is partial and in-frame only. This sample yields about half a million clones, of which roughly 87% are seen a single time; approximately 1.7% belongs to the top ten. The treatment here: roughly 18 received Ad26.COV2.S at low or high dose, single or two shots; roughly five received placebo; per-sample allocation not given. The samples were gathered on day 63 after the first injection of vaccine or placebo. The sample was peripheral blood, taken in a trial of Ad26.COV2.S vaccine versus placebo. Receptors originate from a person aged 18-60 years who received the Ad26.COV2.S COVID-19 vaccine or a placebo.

In nucleotides, the CDR3 is TGTGCCAGCAGCCAAGAGTGGGGGGCCAACGAGCAGTACTTC. It yields the protein CASSQEWGANEQYF. The genes are TRBV7-9 and TRBJ2-7, with D tentatively TRBD1 or TRBD2 (6 bases each). Germline CDR1 is SEHNR and CDR2 is FQNEAQ (reference sequence). The V gene lost 5 bases and the J gene lost 5 bases, with 16 bases spanning the gap. CDR3 length: 14 amino acids.

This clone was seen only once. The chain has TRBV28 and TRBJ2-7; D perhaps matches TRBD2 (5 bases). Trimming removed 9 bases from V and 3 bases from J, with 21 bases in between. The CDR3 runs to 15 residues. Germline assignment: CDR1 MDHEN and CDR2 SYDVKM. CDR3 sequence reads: CASSPGPNRGYEQYF. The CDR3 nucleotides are TGTGCCAGTTCCCCGGGCCCCAACCGGGGCTACGAGCAGTACTTC. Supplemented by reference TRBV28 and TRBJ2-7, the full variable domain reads DVKVTQSSRYLVKRTGEKVFLECVQDMDHENMFWYRQDPGLGLRLIYFSYDVKMKEKGDIPEGYSVSREKKERFSLILESASTNQTSMYLCASSPGPNRGYEQYFGPGTRLTVT.

The CDR3 protein is CASGRYGDTEAFF. DNA for the CDR3: TGTGCTAGTGGCCGATATGGGGACACTGAAGCTTTCTTT. The rearrangement joins TRBV12-5 to TRBJ1-1; D is ambiguous. This CDR3 region has 13 residues. In germline, CDR1 is LGHNT, CDR2 FRNRAP. Trimming took off 6 bases at V and 3 bases at J, with 11 bases between the two ends.

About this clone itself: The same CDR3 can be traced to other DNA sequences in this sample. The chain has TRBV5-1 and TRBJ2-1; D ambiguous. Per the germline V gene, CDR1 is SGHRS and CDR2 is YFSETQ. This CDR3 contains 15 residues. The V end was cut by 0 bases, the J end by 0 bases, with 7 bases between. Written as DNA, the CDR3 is TGCGCCAGCAGCTTGGTCGGAAGCTCCTACAATGAGCAGTTCTTC. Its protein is CASSLVGSSYNEQFF.

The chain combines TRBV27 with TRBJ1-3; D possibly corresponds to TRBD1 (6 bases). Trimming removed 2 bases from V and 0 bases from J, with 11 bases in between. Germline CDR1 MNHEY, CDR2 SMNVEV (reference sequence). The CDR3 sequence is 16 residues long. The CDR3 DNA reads TGTGCCAGCAGTTTAGGGGACACAGCCTCTGGAAACACCATATATTTT. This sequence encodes CASSLGDTASGNTIYF.

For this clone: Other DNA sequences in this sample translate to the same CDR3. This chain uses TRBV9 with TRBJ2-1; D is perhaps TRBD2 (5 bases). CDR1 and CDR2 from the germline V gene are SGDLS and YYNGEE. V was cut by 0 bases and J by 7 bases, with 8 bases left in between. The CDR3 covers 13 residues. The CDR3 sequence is CASSVASGNEQFF. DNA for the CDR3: TGTGCCAGCAGCGTAGCCAGCGGAAATGAGCAGTTCTTC. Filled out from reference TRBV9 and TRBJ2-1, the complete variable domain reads DSGVTQTPKHLITATGQRVTLRCSPRSGDLSVYWYQQSLDQGLQFLIQYYNGEERAKGNILERFSAQQFPDLHSELNLSSLELGDSALYFCASSVASGNEQFFGPGTRLTVL.

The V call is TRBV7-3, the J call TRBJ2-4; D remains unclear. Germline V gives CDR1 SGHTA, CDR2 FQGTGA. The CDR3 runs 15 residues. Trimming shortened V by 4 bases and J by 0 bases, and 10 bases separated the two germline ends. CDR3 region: CASSSPVIAKNIQYF. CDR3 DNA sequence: TGTGCCAGCAGCTCCCCTGTTATAGCCAAAAACATTCAGTACTTC.

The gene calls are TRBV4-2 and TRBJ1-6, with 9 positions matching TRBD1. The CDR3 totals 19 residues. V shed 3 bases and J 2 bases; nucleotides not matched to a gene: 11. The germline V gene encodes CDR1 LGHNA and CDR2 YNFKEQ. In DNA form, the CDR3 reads TGTGCCAGCAGCCATAATAGCCCGGGACAGGGAGCCTATAATTCACCCCTCCACTTT. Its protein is CASSHNSPGQGAYNSPLHF.

The CDR3 reads CASSLGQLNTEAFF. The DNA of the CDR3 is TGTGCCAGCAGCTTAGGACAGCTGAACACTGAAGCTTTCTTT. The chain is built from TRBV7-3 and TRBJ1-1; D is perhaps TRBD1 (6 bases). The length of the CDR3 is 14 residues. The V gene's germline CDR1 is SGHTA and CDR2 FQGTGA. V lost 2 bases and J lost 0, with 7 bases in between. The variable domain in full, completed from reference TRBV7-3 and TRBJ1-1, reads GAGVSQTPSNKVTEKGKYVELRCDPISGHTALYWYRQSLGQGPEFLIYFQGTGAADDSGLPNDRFFAVRPEGSVSTLKIQRTERGDSAVYLCASSLGQLNTEAFFGQGTRLTVV.

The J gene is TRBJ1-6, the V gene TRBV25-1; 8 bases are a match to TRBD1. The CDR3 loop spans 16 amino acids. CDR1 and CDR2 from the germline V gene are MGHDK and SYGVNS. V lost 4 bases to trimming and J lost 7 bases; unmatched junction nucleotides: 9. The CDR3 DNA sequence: TGTGCCAGCAGTGGATCGCCGGGACAGGAGAATTCACCCCTCCACTTT. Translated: CASSGSPGQENSPLHF.

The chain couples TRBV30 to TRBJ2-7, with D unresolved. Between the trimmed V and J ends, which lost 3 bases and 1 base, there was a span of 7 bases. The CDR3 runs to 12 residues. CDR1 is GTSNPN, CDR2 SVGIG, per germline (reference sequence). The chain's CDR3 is CAWSGPSYEQYF. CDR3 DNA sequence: TGTGCCTGGAGCGGACCATCCTACGAGCAGTACTTC. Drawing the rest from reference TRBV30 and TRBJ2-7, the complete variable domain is SQTIHQWPATLVQPVGSPLSLECTVEGTSNPNLYWYRQAAGRGLQLLFYSVGIGQISSEVPQNLSASRPQDRQFILSSKKLLLSDSGFYLCAWSGPSYEQYFGPGTRLTVT.

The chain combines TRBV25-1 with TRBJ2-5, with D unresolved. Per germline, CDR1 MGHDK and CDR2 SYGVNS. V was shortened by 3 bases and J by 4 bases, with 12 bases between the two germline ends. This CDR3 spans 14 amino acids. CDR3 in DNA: TGTGCCAGCAGTGAGCCGGCCTTAGCAGAGACCCAGTACTTC. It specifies CASSEPALAETQYF. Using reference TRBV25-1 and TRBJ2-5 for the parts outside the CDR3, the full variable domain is EADIYQTPRYLVIGTGKKITLECSQTMGHDKMYWYQQDPGMELHLIHYSYGVNSTEKGDLSSESTVSRIRTEHFPLTLESARPSHTSQYLCASSEPALAETQYFGPGTRLLVL.

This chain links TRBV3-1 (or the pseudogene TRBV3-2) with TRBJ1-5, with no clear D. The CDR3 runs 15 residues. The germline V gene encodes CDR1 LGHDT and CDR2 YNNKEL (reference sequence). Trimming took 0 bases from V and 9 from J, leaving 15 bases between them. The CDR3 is CASSQEGGGLGPQHF. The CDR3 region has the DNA TGTGCCAGCAGCCAAGAGGGCGGTGGATTGGGGCCCCAGCATTTT.

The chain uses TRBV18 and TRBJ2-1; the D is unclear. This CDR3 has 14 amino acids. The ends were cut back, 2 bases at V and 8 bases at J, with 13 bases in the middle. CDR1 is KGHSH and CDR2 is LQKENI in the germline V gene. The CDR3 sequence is CASSPSIGYDEQFF. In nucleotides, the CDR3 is TGTGCCAGCTCACCAAGTATAGGGTACGATGAGCAGTTCTTC. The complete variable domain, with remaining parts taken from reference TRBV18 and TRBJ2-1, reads NAGVMQNPRHLVRRRGQEARLRCSPMKGHSHVYWYRQLPEEGLKFMVYLQKENIIDESGMPKERFSAEFPKEGPSILRIQQVVRGDSAAYFCASSPSIGYDEQFFGPGTRLTVL.

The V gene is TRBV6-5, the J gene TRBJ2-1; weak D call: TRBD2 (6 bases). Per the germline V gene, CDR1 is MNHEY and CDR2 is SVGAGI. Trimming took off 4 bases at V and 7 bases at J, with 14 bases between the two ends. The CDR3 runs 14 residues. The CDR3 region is CASSSLAAKNEQFF. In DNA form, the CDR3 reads TGTGCCAGCAGTTCCTTAGCGGCTAAAAATGAGCAGTTCTTC.

The CDR3: CASSIPPGGMGTDTQYF. In DNA form, the CDR3 reads TGTGCCAGTAGTATCCCCCCTGGGGGGATGGGGACAGATACGCAGTATTTT. The rearrangement links TRBV19 to TRBJ2-3; D is possibly TRBD2 (6 bases). The CDR3 totals 17 residues. Between the trimmed V and J ends, which lost 3 bases and 3 bases, there was a span of 19 bases. Per the germline V gene, CDR1 is LNHDA and CDR2 is SQIVND (reference sequence).

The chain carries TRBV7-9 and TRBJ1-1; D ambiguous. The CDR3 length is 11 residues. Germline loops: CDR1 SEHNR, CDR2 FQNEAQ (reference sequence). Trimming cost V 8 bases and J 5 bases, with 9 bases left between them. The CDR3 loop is CASVRGTEAFF. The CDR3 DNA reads TGTGCCAGCGTACGTGGGACTGAAGCTTTCTTT.

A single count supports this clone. The CDR3 here is CATRLGTSGNEQFF. For the CDR3, the DNA is TGTGCCACTCGCCTTGGGACCAGCGGCAATGAGCAGTTCTTC. This chain links TRBV27 with TRBJ2-1; D might be TRBD1 or TRBD2, each matching 5 bases. Germline V gene lookup returns CDR1 MNHEY and CDR2 SMNVEV (reference sequence). CDR3 length equals 14 residues. The V end was cut by 10 bases, the J end by 6 bases, with 19 bases between.

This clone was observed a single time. In nucleotides, the CDR3 is TGTGCCAGCAGCCTGGTAGCGGAGAAGTACGAGCAGTACTTC. This translates into CASSLVAEKYEQYF. The chain carries TRBV11-3 and TRBJ2-7; a possible D gene is TRBD2 (6 bases). V was pared by 5 bases and J by 4 bases, with 15 bases between. The CDR3 runs to 14 residues. CDR1 SGHNT and CDR2 YENEEA come from the germline V gene.

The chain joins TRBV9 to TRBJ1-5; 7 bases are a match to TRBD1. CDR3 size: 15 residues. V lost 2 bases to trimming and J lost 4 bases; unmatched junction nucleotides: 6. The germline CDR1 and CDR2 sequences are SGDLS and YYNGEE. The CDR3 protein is CASSVGAQGNQPQHF. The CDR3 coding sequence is TGTGCCAGCAGCGTTGGGGCACAGGGGAATCAGCCCCAGCATTTT.

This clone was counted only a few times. As DNA, the CDR3 is TGTGCCAGCAAGGTGAAAACCTACAATGAGCAGTTCTTC. Encoded protein: CASKVKTYNEQFF. The chain joins TRBV2 to TRBJ2-1; D remains ambiguous. The ends were cut back, 7 bases at V and 2 bases at J, with 9 bases in the middle. The CDR3 has 13 amino acids. CDR1 and CDR2 (germline): SNHLY, FYNNEI.